This T cell receptor (beta chain) was recorded in a study of cytomegalovirus exposure and HLA in healthy donors. Study-level background: Counted in an early data release were 85 million or so unique TCRs from HLA-typed donors.

Germline CDR1 SEHNR, CDR2 FQNEAQ (reference sequence). V was clipped by 4 bases and J by 5 bases; unmatched bases: 4. This CDR3 has 14 residues. PCR was performed using 60 Vbeta and 13 Jbeta primers. The method was immunoSEQ multiplex PCR; TCRdb's version includes in-frame clones alone and lacks a portion of them. Here the sample spans 80,000 to 100,000 clones, 69% being singletons. This clone was counted many times. This receptor was identified in a female donor in good health and CMV-seronegative. This sequence joins TRBV7-9 and TRBJ2-5, with 10 positions matching TRBD2. What was sequenced was PBMCs. CDR3 loop: CASSSRTSGETQYF. The CDR3 coding sequence is TGTGCCAGCAGCTCCCGGACTAGCGGCGAGACCCAGTACTTC.